The 32 T cell receptor beta chains reported below all come from one sample, sequenced in a study of blood T cell repertoires in COVID-19. Only in-frame clones appear in the TCRdb table, and some are missing; sequencing was by immunoSEQ multiplex PCR. The repertoire has 68,000 or so clones, roughly 87% of them found once; the top ten carry approximately 7.4%. Sequencing was performed on peripheral blood. These receptors all come from a man in his fifties with active COVID-19.

The chain recombines TRBV2 with TRBJ2-5; 8 bases fit TRBD1. CDR1 and CDR2 (germline): SNHLY, FYNNEI. This CDR3 is 17 amino acids long. The ends lost 0 bases at V and 5 bases at J; junction bases unmatched: 11. The CDR3 nucleotides are TGTGCCAGCAGTGAAGCGGGAGGCGGGGACAGGACGGAGACCCAGTACTTC. This encodes CASSEAGGGDRTETQYF. The whole variable domain, filled in from reference TRBV2 and TRBJ2-5, reads EPEVTQTPSHQVTQMGQEVILRCVPISNHLYFYWYRQILGQKVEFLVSFYNNEISEKSEIFDDQFSVERPDGSNFTLKIRSTKLEDSAMYFCASSEAGGGDRTETQYFGPGTRLLVL.

The chain uses TRBV7-9 and TRBJ1-2; TRBD1 matches at 7 bases. This CDR3 region has 13 residues. The trim removed 5 bases at V and 6 bases at J, leaving 6 bases unmatched. Germline assignment: CDR1 SEHNR and CDR2 FQNEAQ (reference sequence). CDR3 amino acids: CASSGQQGHGYTF. DNA for the CDR3: TGTGCCAGCAGCGGGCAACAGGGGCATGGCTACACCTTC.

The rearrangement uses TRBV5-4 and TRBJ1-1; weak D call: TRBD1 (5 bases). CDR1 and CDR2 from the germline V gene are SGHNT and YYREEE (reference sequence). V lost 7 bases and J lost 6, with 16 bases in between. The CDR3 has 13 amino acids. This CDR3 is CASQARGSPEAFF. The DNA of the CDR3 is TGTGCCAGCCAGGCACGGGGGTCGCCTGAAGCTTTCTTT.

The genes are TRBV7-9 and TRBJ1-3, with a possible D match to TRBD1 (6 bases). V lost 6 bases to trimming and J lost 4 bases, with 13 bases between them. Germline V gene data show CDR1 as SEHNR and CDR2 as FQNEAQ (reference sequence). CDR3 size: 14 residues. In DNA form, the CDR3 reads TGTGCCAGCAGTCTCAGGGGCTCCGGAAACACCATATATTTT. Protein product: CASSLRGSGNTIYF.

For the CDR3, the DNA is TGTGCCAGCAGTTTAAACAGGGGGCGAGAGACCCAGTACTTC. Amino acids: CASSLNRGRETQYF. The chain uses TRBV6-5 and TRBJ2-5; the match to TRBD1 covers 9 bases. Germline trimming cut 4 bases from V and 4 bases from J; bases unmatched to any gene: 4. CDR3 length: 14 amino acids. Germline V gene lookup returns CDR1 MNHEY and CDR2 SVGAGI.

The chain combines TRBV5-4 with TRBJ1-2; 7 bases agree with TRBD1. This CDR3 is 17 amino acids long. Germline values: CDR1 SGHNT, CDR2 YYREEE (reference sequence). J was trimmed by 0 bases and V by 2 bases; bases with no gene match: 10. DNA for the CDR3: TGTGCCAGCAGCTTTTATTTCGGGACAGACTCTAACTATGGCTACACCTTC. Translating gives CASSFYFGTDSNYGYTF.

The V gene is TRBV18, the J gene TRBJ1-6, with 10 bases identical to TRBD1. From germline, CDR1 is KGHSH and CDR2 LQKENI. The CDR3 consists of 16 residues. V was pared by 5 bases and J by 14 bases, with 15 bases of the junction left unmatched. The CDR3 sequence is CASSERGTGVLSTLHF. CDR3 coding DNA: TGTGCCAGCTCAGAGAGAGGGACAGGGGTCTTATCTACCCTCCACTTT.

The rearrangement uses TRBV7-2 and TRBJ2-7; tentatively, D is TRBD1 (6 bases). The CDR3 contains 19 residues. Per germline, CDR1 SGHTA and CDR2 FQGNSA. Deletions cut 1 base from V and 2 bases from J, with 24 bases between. CDR3 bases: TGTGCCAGCAGCTTAGTGGGGGCTGTGGGGCGCAGTGCTGCCTACGAGCAGTACTTC. Translating it yields CASSLVGAVGRSAAYEQYF.

This sequence joins TRBV6-5 and TRBJ1-2, with 7 bases lining up with TRBD1. The germline gives CDR1 MNHEY, CDR2 SVGAGI. This CDR3 comprises 14 residues. Trimming removed 6 bases from V and 3 bases from J; junction bases left unmatched: 7. The CDR3 reads CASSYRGLDYGYTF. The CDR3 bases are TGTGCCAGCAGCTACAGGGGATTGGACTATGGCTACACCTTC.

The chain carries TRBV28 and TRBJ2-7, with D possibly being TRBD1 (7 bases). V lost 5 bases to trimming and J lost 3 bases, with 17 bases between them. CDR3 length: 15 residues. Germline CDR1 is MDHEN and CDR2 is SYDVKM. The CDR3 sequence: CASSPQGGGNYEQYF. The CDR3 DNA reads TGTGCCAGCAGTCCCCAAGGAGGGGGCAACTACGAGCAGTACTTC.

The CDR3 region has the DNA TGTGCCAGCGGTAACAGGGGAACCGGGGAGCTGTTTTTT. Amino acid sequence: CASGNRGTGELFF. The rearrangement joins TRBV7-9 to TRBJ2-2, with 7 bases that match TRBD1. The CDR3 is 13 residues long. V lost 8 bases to trimming and J lost 5 bases; unmatched junction nucleotides: 5. Germline-derived CDR1 and CDR2 are SEHNR and FQNEAQ (reference sequence).

This chain joins TRBV30 and TRBJ2-5; D is possibly TRBD2 (6 bases). This CDR3 comprises 14 residues. CDR1 is GTSNPN, CDR2 SVGIG, per germline (reference sequence). V lost 0 bases and J 7 bases, leaving 15 bases between the germline ends. The CDR3 spells CAWSVSGGGATQYF. CDR3 nucleotides: TGTGCCTGGAGTGTATCCGGAGGAGGGGCGACCCAGTACTTC.

This clone was seen only once. V is TRBV7-9 and J is TRBJ2-7; 8 nucleotides line up with TRBD2. Germline V gene data show CDR1 as SEHNR and CDR2 as FQNEAQ (reference sequence). The CDR3 runs 15 residues. V lost 4 bases, J lost 4 bases, and 9 bases stayed unmatched. Written as DNA, the CDR3 is TGTGCCAGCAGCTCACCGGGGGGGCGGAGGTACGAGCAGTACTTC. Its protein is CASSSPGGRRYEQYF. Looking up the rest from reference TRBV7-9 and TRBJ2-7 gives the full variable domain: DTGVSQNPRHKITKRGQNVTFRCDPISEHNRLYWYRQTLGQGPEFLTYFQNEAQLEKSRLLSDRFSAERPKGSFSTLEIQRTEQGDSAMYLCASSSPGGRRYEQYFGPGTRLTVT.

The chain combines TRBV4-1 with TRBJ2-6; D call uncertain. Trimming stripped 6 bases from V and 2 bases from J, with 5 bases between. The CDR3 covers 13 residues. Germline values: CDR1 MGHRA, CDR2 YSYEKL. The CDR3 coding sequence is TGCGCCAGCAGGCGGACTGGGGCCAACGTCCTGACTTTC. Translated, it gives CASRRTGANVLTF.

The CDR3: CASTPGQGAGEQYF. CDR3 nucleotides: TGTGCCAGCACCCCGGGACAGGGGGCTGGCGAGCAGTACTTC. The V call is TRBV5-4, the J call TRBJ2-7, with 12 nucleotides matching TRBD1. This CDR3 is built from 14 residues. CDR1 is SGHNT, CDR2 YYREEE, per germline (reference sequence). V lost 6 bases to trimming and J lost 6 bases; unmatched junction nucleotides: 7.

This chain connects TRBV19 to TRBJ1-3; D is unclear. CDR1 LNHDA and CDR2 SQIVND come from the germline V gene (reference sequence). Trimming left V 3 bases short and J 0 bases short, with 9 bases between. The CDR3 has 15 residues. CDR3 residues: CASSMGRPSGNTIYF. The CDR3 DNA reads as TGTGCCAGTAGTATGGGCAGGCCCTCTGGAAACACCATATATTTT.

A few counts support this clone. The chain employs TRBV9 and TRBJ1-6; TRBD1 agrees at 7 bases. The CDR3 is made up of 15 amino acids. Germline CDR1 SGDLS, CDR2 YYNGEE. Germline trimming cut 0 bases from V and 7 bases from J; bases unmatched to any gene: 4. The CDR3, as DNA: TGTGCCAGCAGCGTAGAGGACAGGAGGAATTCACCCCTCCACTTT. Protein: CASSVEDRRNSPLHF.

This clone was seen just once. This sequence joins TRBV2 and TRBJ1-3; 9 bases line up with TRBD1. V lost 6 bases, J lost 3 bases, and 6 bases stayed unmatched. CDR3 length equals 15 residues. Looked up from germline, CDR1 is SNHLY and CDR2 is FYNNEI. The DNA for the CDR3 is TGTGCCAGCAGCCCGGGACAGGGCAATGGAAACACCATATATTTT. It specifies CASSPGQGNGNTIYF. Full variable domain (outside the CDR3, taken from reference TRBV2 and TRBJ1-3): EPEVTQTPSHQVTQMGQEVILRCVPISNHLYFYWYRQILGQKVEFLVSFYNNEISEKSEIFDDQFSVERPDGSNFTLKIRSTKLEDSAMYFCASSPGQGNGNTIYFGEGSWLTVV.

The chain is built from TRBV9 and TRBJ2-1, with 8 bases that match TRBD1. The CDR3 has 20 amino acids. The V segment lost 3 bases and the J segment 3 bases; nucleotides outside the gene matches: 20. Looked up from germline, CDR1 is SGDLS and CDR2 is YYNGEE. CDR3 nucleotides: TGTGCCAGCAGCGCCCACCTTTCTCGTTCGCAGGGGGCGAACTACAATGAGCAGTTCTTC. As protein: CASSAHLSRSQGANYNEQFF. The variable domain in full, with the rest retrieved from reference TRBV9 and TRBJ2-1, is DSGVTQTPKHLITATGQRVTLRCSPRSGDLSVYWYQQSLDQGLQFLIQYYNGEERAKGNILERFSAQQFPDLHSELNLSSLELGDSALYFCASSAHLSRSQGANYNEQFFGPGTRLTVL.

The rearrangement uses TRBV5-1 and TRBJ2-1, with 10 bases that match TRBD1. V lost 1 base and J lost 5; bases outside the gene matches: 9. Germline V gene data show CDR1 as SGHRS and CDR2 as YFSETQ. The CDR3 contains 17 residues. In nucleotides, the CDR3 is TGCGCCAGCAGCTTGACTCCCTCGGGACAGGGGAACAATGAGCAGTTCTTC. This encodes CASSLTPSGQGNNEQFF.

The rearrangement uses TRBV2 and TRBJ1-1; D gene uncertain. The CDR3 length is 13 residues. V lost 4 bases and J 2 bases, leaving 8 bases between the germline ends. From germline, CDR1 is SNHLY and CDR2 FYNNEI. CDR3 region: CASSAEGNTEAFF. The DNA of the CDR3 is TGTGCCAGCAGTGCGGAGGGAAACACTGAAGCTTTCTTT.

The chain carries TRBV5-1 and TRBJ1-3, with 7 bases that match TRBD1. The germline CDR1 and CDR2 sequences are SGHRS and YFSETQ. This CDR3 comprises 15 residues. J lost 4 bases, V lost 4 bases, and 8 bases had no gene match. In DNA form, the CDR3 reads TGCGCCAGCAGCCGGGAGGGGGCAGAAGGAAACACCATATATTTT. Protein: CASSREGAEGNTIYF.

This chain joins TRBV9 and TRBJ2-3, with D perhaps matching TRBD1 (5 bases). The length of the CDR3 is 14 residues. Germline assignment: CDR1 SGDLS and CDR2 YYNGEE. V gave up 0 bases and J gave up 0 bases, with 5 bases separating them. CDR3 nucleotides: TGTGCCAGCAGCGTAGAGGGGAGCACAGATACGCAGTATTTT. Amino acids: CASSVEGSTDTQYF.

This clone was picked up a small number of times. The chain links TRBV9 to TRBJ2-7, with D possibly TRBD1 on 5 matching bases. V was shortened by 2 bases and J by 0 bases, with 6 bases between the two germline ends. Germline-derived CDR1 and CDR2 are SGDLS and YYNGEE. The CDR3 consists of 13 residues. The CDR3 is CASSVDSSYEQYF. Written as DNA, the CDR3 is TGTGCCAGCAGCGTCGACAGCTCCTACGAGCAGTACTTC.

V usage is TRBV6-6 and J usage is TRBJ2-7; D is perhaps TRBD2 (6 bases). V was pared by 6 bases and J by 2 bases, with 17 bases between. Germline CDR1 MNHNY, CDR2 SVGAGI (reference sequence). The CDR3 has 15 amino acids. CDR3 sequence reads: CASSLGVAVTYEQYF. As DNA, the CDR3 is TGTGCCAGCAGCCTGGGGGTAGCGGTAACCTACGAGCAGTACTTC.

The chain couples TRBV5-6 to TRBJ1-1; 7 nucleotides line up with TRBD1. Germline values: CDR1 SGHDT, CDR2 YYEEEE. CDR3 length equals 13 residues. DNA of the CDR3: TGTGCTACCGGCAGGGGGACGGACACTGAAGCTTTCTTT. It encodes CATGRGTDTEAFF.

J is TRBJ1-5 and V is TRBV7-8; 10 bases line up with TRBD1. Germline loops: CDR1 SGHVS, CDR2 FQNEAQ. This CDR3 spans 16 amino acids. V dropped 0 bases and J dropped 5; count of bases not matched to a gene: 4. The CDR3 DNA reads as TGTGCCAGCAGCTTAGCGATGGGGACAGGGGATCAGCCCCAGCATTTT. Translation: CASSLAMGTGDQPQHF.

The chain recombines TRBV5-1 with TRBJ2-1, with D perhaps TRBD2 (6 bases). Trimming removed 0 bases from V and 5 bases from J, with 9 bases in between. This CDR3 comprises 14 residues. CDR1 and CDR2 (germline): SGHRS, YFSETQ. CDR3 region: CASSLERANNEQFF. CDR3 coding DNA: TGCGCCAGCAGCTTGGAGCGGGCTAACAATGAGCAGTTCTTC. Variable domain in full (rest from reference TRBV5-1 and TRBJ2-1): KAGVTQTPRYLIKTRGQQVTLSCSPISGHRSVSWYQQTPGQGLQFLFEYFSETQRNKGNFPGRFSGRQFSNSRSEMNVSTLELGDSALYLCASSLERANNEQFFGPGTRLTVL.

This clone was detected once. The chain uses TRBV30 and TRBJ2-2; 7 positions agree with TRBD2. The CDR3 runs to 16 residues. V shed 3 bases, J shed 5 bases, and the junction held 12 bases outside the gene matches. Germline loops: CDR1 GTSNPN, CDR2 SVGIG (reference sequence). Written as DNA, the CDR3 is TGTGCCTGGAGAGTGTGGCACGGGGGAGGGACCGGGGAGCTGTTTTTT. Protein product: CAWRVWHGGGTGELFF.

Written as DNA, the CDR3 is TGTGCCAGCAGCTTTTTGTGGGCAGCCTACGAGCAGTACTTC. It encodes CASSFLWAAYEQYF. The genes are TRBV5-5 and TRBJ2-7; D gene uncertain. The CDR3 loop spans 14 amino acids. Germline V gene lookup returns CDR1 SGHKS and CDR2 YYEKEE (reference sequence). Trimming shortened V by 2 bases and J by 2 bases, and 11 bases separated the two germline ends.

This clone was observed a few times. J is TRBJ1-5 and V is TRBV2; D is uncertain. V lost 7 bases and J lost 3, with 10 bases in between. Germline V gives CDR1 SNHLY, CDR2 FYNNEI. This CDR3 contains 13 residues. This chain's CDR3 is CASTGSPNQPQHF. CDR3 DNA sequence: TGTGCCAGCACGGGGTCTCCCAATCAGCCCCAGCATTTT.

This chain connects TRBV4-1 to TRBJ1-4, with unresolved D. The length of the CDR3 is 14 residues. Germline lookup yields CDR1 MGHRA and CDR2 YSYEKL. Trimming removed 4 bases at V and 0 bases at J, with 6 bases between. This CDR3 is CASSLHTTNEKLFF. DNA for the CDR3: TGCGCCAGCAGCCTACATACAACTAATGAAAAACTGTTTTTT.